The entry below describes one TCR beta chain. This sample is part of a study of blood T cell repertoires in COVID-19. Study information: Samples of COVID-19 (acute and convalescent) were obtained from the United States, Italy and Spain.

Sequencing used immunoSEQ multiplex PCR; TCRdb keeps in-frame clones, though not all of them. The sample records hundreds of thousands of clones, approximately 88% being singletons. The CDR3 sequence is 14 residues long. V was pared by 4 bases and J by 4 bases, with 13 bases between. Germline-derived CDR1 and CDR2 are MNHEY and SVGAGI. The chain joins TRBV6-5 to TRBJ1-2; no reliable D call. This TCR derives from a woman in her forties or fifties with active or convalescent COVID-19. Sequenced: peripheral blood. As DNA, the CDR3 is TGTGCCAGCAGTTTACGTCCTCCCGGCTATGGCTACACCTTC. This encodes CASSLRPPGYGYTF.